This TCR beta chain was found in a study of shared clonotypes between healthy human individuals. Study as a whole: Participating donors consisted of a couple of women and a few men aged 18 to 49.

On this clone itself: Its antigen is still unknown.

CD45RO-negative CD8 cells positively selected for CCR7 made up the naive population, which excluded terminally differentiated effector memory CD45RA+ cells. TCRdb's copy holds only in-frame clones and misses some; the assay was immunoSEQ multiplex PCR. There are about 2.1 million clones in the sample; 93% occur only once, and 1.5% to 2% lies in the top ten. V was trimmed by 7 bases and J by 4 bases, leaving 13 bases between them. This CDR3 spans 13 amino acids. Germline CDR1 MNHEY, CDR2 SMNVEV (reference sequence). Study-level results: Non-shared clonotypes were found to have lower generation probabilities than the clonotypes that were shared by all four of the sorted-subset donors. Only blood samples were collected, and tissue repertoires likely differ.

Sequenced input: naive CD8+ T cells from PBMCs. The chain carries TRBV27 and TRBJ1-1; possible D gene TRBD1, 5 bases. The sequence was obtained from a man aged 18 to 29 in good health. Some clones in this sample may be carry-over from other donors' samples. DNA of the CDR3: TGTGCCAGCAAAGGGGAATGGACCACTGAAGCTTTCTTT. It codes for CASKGEWTTEAFF.